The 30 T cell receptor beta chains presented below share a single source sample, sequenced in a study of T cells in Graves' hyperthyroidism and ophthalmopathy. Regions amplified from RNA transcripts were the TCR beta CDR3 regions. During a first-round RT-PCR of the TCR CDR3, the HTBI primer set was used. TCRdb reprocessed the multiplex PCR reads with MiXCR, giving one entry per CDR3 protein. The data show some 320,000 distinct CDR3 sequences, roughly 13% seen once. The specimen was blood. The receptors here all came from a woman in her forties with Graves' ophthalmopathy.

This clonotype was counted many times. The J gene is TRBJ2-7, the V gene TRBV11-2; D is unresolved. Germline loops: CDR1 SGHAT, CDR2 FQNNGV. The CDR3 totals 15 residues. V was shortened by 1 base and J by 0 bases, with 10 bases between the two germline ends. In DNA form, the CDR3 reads TGTGCCAGCAGCTTAGGTCCTCTTAGCTCCTACGAGCAGTACTTC. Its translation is CASSLGPLSSYEQYF.

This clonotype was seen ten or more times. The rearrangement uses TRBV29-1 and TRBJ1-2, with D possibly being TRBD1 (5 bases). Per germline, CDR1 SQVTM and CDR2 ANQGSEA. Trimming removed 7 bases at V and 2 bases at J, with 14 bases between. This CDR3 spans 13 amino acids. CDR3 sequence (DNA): TGCAGCGGGGGGTTTTCAGGGAACTATGGCTACACCTTC. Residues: CSGGFSGNYGYTF.

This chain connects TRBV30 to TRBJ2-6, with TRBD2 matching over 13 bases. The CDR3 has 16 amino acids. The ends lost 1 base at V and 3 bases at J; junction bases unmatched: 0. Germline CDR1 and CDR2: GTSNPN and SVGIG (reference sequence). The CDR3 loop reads CAWSGTSGSGANVLTF. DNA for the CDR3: TGTGCCTGGAGTGGGACTAGCGGGAGTGGGGCCAACGTCCTGACTTTC.

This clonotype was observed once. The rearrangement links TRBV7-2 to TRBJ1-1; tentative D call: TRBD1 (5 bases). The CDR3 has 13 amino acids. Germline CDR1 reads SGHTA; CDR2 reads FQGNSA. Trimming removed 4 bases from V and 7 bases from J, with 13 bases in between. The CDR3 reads CASSSGWSIEAFF. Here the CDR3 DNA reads TGTGCCAGCAGCTCAGGGTGGAGTATTGAAGCTTTCTTT.

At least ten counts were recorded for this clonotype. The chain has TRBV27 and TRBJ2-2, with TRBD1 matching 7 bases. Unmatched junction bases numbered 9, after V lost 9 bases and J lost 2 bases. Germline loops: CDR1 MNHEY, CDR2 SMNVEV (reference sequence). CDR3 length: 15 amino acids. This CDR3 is CASRSGQSNTGELFF. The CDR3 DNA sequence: TGTGCCAGTCGATCGGGACAGTCTAACACCGGGGAGCTGTTTTTT.

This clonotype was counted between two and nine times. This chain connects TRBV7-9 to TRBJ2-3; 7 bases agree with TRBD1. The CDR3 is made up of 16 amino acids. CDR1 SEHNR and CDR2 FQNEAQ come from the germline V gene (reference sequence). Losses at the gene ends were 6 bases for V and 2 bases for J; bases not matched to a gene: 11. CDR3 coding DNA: TGTGCCAGCAGACCTAGGGGGCAGGGGGACACAGATACGCAGTATTTT. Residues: CASRPRGQGDTDTQYF.

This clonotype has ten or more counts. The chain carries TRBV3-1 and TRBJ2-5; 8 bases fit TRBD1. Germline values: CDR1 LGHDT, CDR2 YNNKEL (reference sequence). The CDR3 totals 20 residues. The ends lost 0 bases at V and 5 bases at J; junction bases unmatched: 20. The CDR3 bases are TGTGCCAGCAGCCAAGACCCCCGGGGCAGGGGGCCGGGCCTCCAGGAGACCCAGTACTTC. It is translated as CASSQDPRGRGPGLQETQYF.

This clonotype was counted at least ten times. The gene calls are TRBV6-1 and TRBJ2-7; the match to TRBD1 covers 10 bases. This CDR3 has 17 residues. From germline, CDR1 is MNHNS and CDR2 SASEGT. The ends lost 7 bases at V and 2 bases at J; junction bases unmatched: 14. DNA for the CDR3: TGTGCCAGCATTTGGGCTTTGGGGGGGACAGGGGCCTACGAGCAGTACTTC. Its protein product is CASIWALGGTGAYEQYF.

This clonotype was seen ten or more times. CDR3: CATSDPKLVTGELFF. For the CDR3, the DNA is TGTGCCACCAGTGATCCAAAATTAGTCACCGGGGAGCTGTTTTTT. The chain has TRBV24-1 and TRBJ2-2; D is undetermined. The V gene's germline CDR1 is KGHDR and CDR2 SFDVKD. V was clipped by 3 bases and J by 4 bases, with 11 bases between them. The CDR3 covers 15 residues.

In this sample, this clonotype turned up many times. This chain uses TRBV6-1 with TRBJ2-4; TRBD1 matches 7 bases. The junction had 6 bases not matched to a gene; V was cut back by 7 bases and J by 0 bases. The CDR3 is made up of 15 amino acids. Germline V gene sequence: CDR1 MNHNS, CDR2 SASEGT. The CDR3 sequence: CASIPGQKAKNIQYF. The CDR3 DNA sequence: TGTGCCAGCATCCCGGGACAGAAAGCCAAAAACATTCAGTACTTC.

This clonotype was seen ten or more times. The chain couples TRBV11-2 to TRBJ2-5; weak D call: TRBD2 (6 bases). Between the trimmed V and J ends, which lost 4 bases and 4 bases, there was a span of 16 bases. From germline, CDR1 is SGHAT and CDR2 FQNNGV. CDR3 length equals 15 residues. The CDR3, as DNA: TGTGCCAGCAGCTCCCGTCCGGGGGTCAGAGAGACCCAGTACTTC. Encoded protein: CASSSRPGVRETQYF.

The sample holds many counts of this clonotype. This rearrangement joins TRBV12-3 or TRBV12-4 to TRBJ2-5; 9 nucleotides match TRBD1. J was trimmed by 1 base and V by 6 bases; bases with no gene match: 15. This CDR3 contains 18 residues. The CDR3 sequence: CASRLQGALRRGQETQYF. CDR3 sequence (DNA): TGTGCCAGCAGGTTACAGGGGGCCCTGAGGAGGGGCCAAGAGACCCAGTACTTC.

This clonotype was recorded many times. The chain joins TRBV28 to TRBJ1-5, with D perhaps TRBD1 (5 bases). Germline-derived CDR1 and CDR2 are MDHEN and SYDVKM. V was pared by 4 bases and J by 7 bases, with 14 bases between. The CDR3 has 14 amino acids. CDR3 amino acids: CASSWVGGKQPQHF. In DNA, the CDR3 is TGTGCCAGCAGTTGGGTGGGGGGTAAGCAGCCCCAGCATTTT. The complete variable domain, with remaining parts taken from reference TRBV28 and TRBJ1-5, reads DVKVTQSSRYLVKRTGEKVFLECVQDMDHENMFWYRQDPGLGLRLIYFSYDVKMKEKGDIPEGYSVSREKKERFSLILESASTNQTSMYLCASSWVGGKQPQHFGDGTRLSIL.

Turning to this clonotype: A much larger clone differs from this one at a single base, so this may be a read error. This chain's CDR3 is CASSFERNTEAFF. As DNA, the CDR3 is TGTGCCAGCAGTTTTGAACGGAACACTGAAGCTTTCTTT. This chain joins TRBV12-3 or TRBV12-4 and TRBJ1-1; D unresolved. This CDR3 comprises 13 residues. Trimming left V 3 bases short and J 1 base short, with 6 bases between.

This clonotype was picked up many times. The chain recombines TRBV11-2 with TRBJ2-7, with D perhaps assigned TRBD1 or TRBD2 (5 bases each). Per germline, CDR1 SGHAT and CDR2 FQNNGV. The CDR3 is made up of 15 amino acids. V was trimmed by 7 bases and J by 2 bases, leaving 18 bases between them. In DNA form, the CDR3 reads TGTGCCAGCACCCAGGGACGTACTTTTACCTACGAGCAGTACTTC. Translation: CASTQGRTFTYEQYF.

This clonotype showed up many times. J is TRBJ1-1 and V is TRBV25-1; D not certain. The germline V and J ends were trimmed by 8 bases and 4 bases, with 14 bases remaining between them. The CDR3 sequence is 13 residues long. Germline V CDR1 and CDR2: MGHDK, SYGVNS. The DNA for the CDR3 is TGTGCCAGCCATAAGTCCCACTCCACTGAAGCTTTCTTT. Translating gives CASHKSHSTEAFF. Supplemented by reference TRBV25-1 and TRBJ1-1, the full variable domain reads EADIYQTPRYLVIGTGKKITLECSQTMGHDKMYWYQQDPGMELHLIHYSYGVNSTEKGDLSSESTVSRIRTEHFPLTLESARPSHTSQYLCASHKSHSTEAFFGQGTRLTVV.

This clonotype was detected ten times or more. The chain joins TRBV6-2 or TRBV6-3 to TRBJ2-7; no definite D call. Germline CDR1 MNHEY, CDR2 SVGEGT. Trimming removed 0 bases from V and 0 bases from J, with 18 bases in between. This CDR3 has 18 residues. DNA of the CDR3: TGTGCCAGCAGTTACTCCCAAGCTTGGGCCTTAATCTCCTACGAGCAGTACTTC. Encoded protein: CASSYSQAWALISYEQYF.

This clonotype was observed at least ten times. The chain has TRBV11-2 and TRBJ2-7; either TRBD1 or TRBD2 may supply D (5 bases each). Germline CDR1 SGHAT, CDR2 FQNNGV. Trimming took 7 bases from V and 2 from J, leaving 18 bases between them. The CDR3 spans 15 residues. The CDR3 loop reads CASIWGVTGPYEQYF. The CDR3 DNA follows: TGTGCCAGCATCTGGGGAGTTACAGGCCCCTACGAGCAGTACTTC.

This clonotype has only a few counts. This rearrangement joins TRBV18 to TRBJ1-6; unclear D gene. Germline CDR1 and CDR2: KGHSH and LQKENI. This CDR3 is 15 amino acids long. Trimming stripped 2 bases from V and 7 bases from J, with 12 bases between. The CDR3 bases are TGTGCCAGCTCACCAGTTCAAGTAAACAATTCACCCCTCCACTTT. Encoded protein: CASSPVQVNNSPLHF. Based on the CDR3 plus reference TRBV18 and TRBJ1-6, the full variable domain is NAGVMQNPRHLVRRRGQEARLRCSPMKGHSHVYWYRQLPEEGLKFMVYLQKENIIDESGMPKERFSAEFPKEGPSILRIQQVVRGDSAAYFCASSPVQVNNSPLHFGNGTRLTVT.

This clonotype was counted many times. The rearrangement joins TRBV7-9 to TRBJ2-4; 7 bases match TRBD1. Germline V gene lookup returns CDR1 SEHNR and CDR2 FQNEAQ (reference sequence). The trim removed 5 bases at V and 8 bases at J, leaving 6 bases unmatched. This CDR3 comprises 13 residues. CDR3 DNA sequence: TGTGCCAGCAGCGGTAACAGGGGTTACATTCAGTACTTC. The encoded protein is CASSGNRGYIQYF.

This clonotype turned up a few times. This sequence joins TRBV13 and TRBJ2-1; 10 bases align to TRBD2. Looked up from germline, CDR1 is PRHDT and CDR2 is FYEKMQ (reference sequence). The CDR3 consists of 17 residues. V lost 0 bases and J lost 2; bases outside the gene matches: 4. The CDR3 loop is CASSLGASGGPYNEQFF. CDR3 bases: TGTGCCAGCAGCTTAGGAGCTAGCGGGGGCCCCTACAATGAGCAGTTCTTC.

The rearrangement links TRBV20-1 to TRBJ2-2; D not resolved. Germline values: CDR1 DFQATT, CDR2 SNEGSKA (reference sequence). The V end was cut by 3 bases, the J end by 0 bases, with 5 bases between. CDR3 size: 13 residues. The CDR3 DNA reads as TGCAGTGCTAGTACCTCGAACACCGGGGAGCTGTTTTTT. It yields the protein CSASTSNTGELFF.

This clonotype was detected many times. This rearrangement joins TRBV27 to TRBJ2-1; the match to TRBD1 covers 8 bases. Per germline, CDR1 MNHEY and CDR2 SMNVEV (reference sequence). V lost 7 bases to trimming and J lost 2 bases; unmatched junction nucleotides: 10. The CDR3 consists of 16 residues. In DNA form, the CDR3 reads TGTGCCAGCACCCCCCAGGGGGCAGGGACCTACAATGAGCAGTTCTTC. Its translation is CASTPQGAGTYNEQFF.

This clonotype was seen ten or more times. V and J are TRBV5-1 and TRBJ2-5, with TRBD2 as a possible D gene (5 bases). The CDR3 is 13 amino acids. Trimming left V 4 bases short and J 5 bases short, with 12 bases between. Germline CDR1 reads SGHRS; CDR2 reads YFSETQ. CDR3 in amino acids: CASSRRRSETQYF. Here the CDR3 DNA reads TGCGCCAGCAGCCGGAGGAGGTCGGAGACCCAGTACTTC.

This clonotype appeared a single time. CDR3 protein: CASSPYTGGSNEQFF. CDR3 DNA sequence: TGTGCCAGCAGCCCCTACACGGGAGGGAGTAATGAGCAGTTCTTC. This chain connects TRBV6-1 to TRBJ2-1; 8 bases map to TRBD2. CDR1 and CDR2 (germline): MNHNS, SASEGT. This CDR3 has 15 residues. The trim removed 6 bases at V and 7 bases at J, leaving 11 bases unmatched.

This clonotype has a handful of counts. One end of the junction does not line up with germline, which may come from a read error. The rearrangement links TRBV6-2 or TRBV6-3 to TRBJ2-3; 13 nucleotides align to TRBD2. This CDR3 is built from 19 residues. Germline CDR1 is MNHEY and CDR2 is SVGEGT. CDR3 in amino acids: CASSYSGGTSGTSTDAQYF. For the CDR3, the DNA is TGTGCCAGCAGTTACTCGGGTGGGACTAGCGGGACTAGCACAGATGCGCAGTATTTT.

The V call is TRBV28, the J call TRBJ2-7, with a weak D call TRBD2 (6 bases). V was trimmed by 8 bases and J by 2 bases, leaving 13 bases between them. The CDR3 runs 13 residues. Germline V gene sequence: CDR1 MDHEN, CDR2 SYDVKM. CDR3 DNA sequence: TGTGCCAGCCGGAGGGCTACTACCTACGAGCAGTACTTC. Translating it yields CASRRATTYEQYF.

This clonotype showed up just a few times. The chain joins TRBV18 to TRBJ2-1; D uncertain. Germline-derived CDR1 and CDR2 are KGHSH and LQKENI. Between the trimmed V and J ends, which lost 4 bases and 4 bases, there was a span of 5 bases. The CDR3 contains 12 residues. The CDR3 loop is CASSQPYNEQFF. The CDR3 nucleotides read TGTGCCAGCTCACAGCCATACAATGAGCAGTTCTTC.

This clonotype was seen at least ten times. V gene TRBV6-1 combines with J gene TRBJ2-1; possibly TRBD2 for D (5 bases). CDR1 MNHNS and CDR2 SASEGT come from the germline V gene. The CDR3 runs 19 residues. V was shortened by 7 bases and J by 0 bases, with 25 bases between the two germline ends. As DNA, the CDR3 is TGTGCCAGCACCAGTTGGCTAGCAGGAGAACGTAGCTCCTACAATGAGCAGTTCTTC. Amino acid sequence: CASTSWLAGERSSYNEQFF.

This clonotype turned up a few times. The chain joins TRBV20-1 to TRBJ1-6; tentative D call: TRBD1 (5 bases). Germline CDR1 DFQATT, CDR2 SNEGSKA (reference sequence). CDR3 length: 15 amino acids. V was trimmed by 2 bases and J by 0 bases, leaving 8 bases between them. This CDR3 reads CSARTDSSYNSPLHF. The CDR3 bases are TGCAGTGCTAGAACAGACAGCTCCTATAATTCACCCCTCCACTTT.